This passage covers 6 T cell receptor beta chains from one sample sequenced in a study of blood T cell repertoires in COVID-19. The assay was immunoSEQ multiplex PCR, and TCRdb's table has in-frame clones only and misses some. This sample yields some 240,000 clones, of which roughly 90% are seen a single time; 5.5% to 8% belongs to the top ten. The sample consisted of peripheral blood. The receptors come from a man in his sixties who had recovered from COVID-19.

The chain links TRBV15 to TRBJ2-3, with D possibly TRBD1 on 6 matching bases. The V gene's germline CDR1 is LNHNV and CDR2 YYDKDF (reference sequence). V was cut by 1 base and J by 3 bases, with 11 bases left in between. The CDR3 runs 15 residues. CDR3 loop: CATSRGGTPTDTQYF. DNA of the CDR3: TGTGCCACCAGCAGAGGAGGGACACCTACAGATACGCAGTATTTT.

Only a few counts were recorded for this clone. J is TRBJ1-5 and V is TRBV6-4; D is undetermined. The CDR3 loop spans 13 amino acids. Germline V lookup: CDR1 MRHNA, CDR2 SNTAGT. V lost 6 bases, J lost 5 bases, and 11 bases lay in between. CDR3 sequence reads: CASSKETYQPQHF. Written as DNA, the CDR3 is TGTGCCAGCAGCAAGGAGACTTATCAGCCCCAGCATTTT.

This clone appeared a single time. The chain links TRBV6-5 to TRBJ1-2; D not resolved. CDR1 MNHEY and CDR2 SVGAGI come from the germline V gene. Trimming removed 6 bases from V and 2 bases from J, with 10 bases in between. CDR3 length: 13 residues. CDR3 nucleotides: TGTGCCAGCAGAAACAGTCTGAACTATGGCTACACCTTC. Translating gives CASRNSLNYGYTF.

The rearrangement links TRBV5-6 to TRBJ1-1; the D gene is possibly TRBD1 (6 bases). Trimming cost V 4 bases and J 4 bases, with 17 bases left between them. This CDR3 spans 15 amino acids. Germline-derived CDR1 and CDR2 are SGHDT and YYEEEE. The CDR3 nucleotides are TGTGCCAGCAGCCTGGGGTACAGGGAGGGCACTGAAGCTTTCTTT. It specifies CASSLGYREGTEAFF. Looking up the rest from reference TRBV5-6 and TRBJ1-1 gives the full variable domain: DAGVTQSPTHLIKTRGQQVTLRCSPKSGHDTVSWYQQALGQGPQFIFQYYEEEERQRGNFPDRFSGHQFPNYSSELNVNALLLGDSALYLCASSLGYREGTEAFFGQGTRLTVV.

This clone was counted only a few times. This chain connects TRBV10-2 to TRBJ2-7; 10 bases fit TRBD1. The CDR3 has 16 residues. Trimming took 1 base from V and 2 from J; bases not matched to a gene: 5. Germline V lookup: CDR1 WSHSY, CDR2 SAAADI. CDR3 region: CASSELRTGGPYEQYF. The CDR3 DNA reads as TGCGCCAGCAGTGAGTTGAGGACAGGGGGACCCTACGAGCAGTACTTC.

The V and J genes are TRBV3-1 (or the pseudogene TRBV3-2) and TRBJ2-3; D uncertain. Germline CDR1 LGHDT, CDR2 YNNKEL (reference sequence). This CDR3 has 18 amino acids. V lost 4 bases, J lost 4 bases, and 24 bases lay in between. In DNA, the CDR3 is TGTGCCAGCAGCCGGAAGGATGCCCCGATCCTGGGCGCAGATACGCAGTATTTT. Amino acid sequence: CASSRKDAPILGADTQYF.